The rows below give T cell receptor beta chains drawn from one sample of a study of blood T cells in healthy people across ages. TCRdb reprocessed the 5' RACE reads via MiXCR and lists one record per CDR3 protein. The sample lists some 900,000 distinct CDR3 sequences; under 30% were seen once. The source material was blood. These receptors were taken from a woman of 80 years or more in good health. Each CDR3 is given with its conserved first and last residue. D genes are given only for firm matches. Where a row states a size, it is once, few, many or the class of an expanded clone; other rows omit it.

clone_size | j_call | v_call | d_call | cdr3_aa | cdr3_nt
many | TRBJ2-1 | TRBV12-3/TRBV12-4 | . | CASSRSGQFYNEQFF | TGTGCCAGCAGTAGATCTGGACAGTTCTACAATGAGCAGTTCTTC
few | TRBJ2-1 | TRBV5-1 | TRBD2 | CASSLTPSGGGNEQFF | TGCGCCAGCAGCCTAACCCCTAGCGGGGGGGGCAATGAGCAGTTCTTC
. | TRBJ2-1 | TRBV19 | TRBD2 | CASSIWAGTSGNEQFF | TGTGCCAGTAGTATTTGGGCCGGGACTAGCGGCAATGAGCAGTTCTTC
few | TRBJ2-7 | TRBV6-2/TRBV6-3 | . | CASSYPGRAHEQYF | TGTGCCAGCAGTTACCCGGGCAGGGCGCACGAGCAGTACTTC
many | TRBJ2-1 | TRBV7-2 | . | CASSHFTQGGPSYNEQFF | TGTGCCAGCAGCCACTTCACACAGGGTGGTCCTTCCTACAATGAGCAGTTCTTC
. | TRBJ1-5 | TRBV12-3/TRBV12-4 | . | CTSSFRGAGNQPQHF | TGTACCAGCAGTTTTCGGGGGGCAGGGAATCAGCCCCAGCATTTT
few | TRBJ2-1 | TRBV6-2/TRBV6-3 | . | CASSYHSSNNEQFF | TGTGCCAGCAGTTACCACAGTTCTAACAATGAGCAGTTCTTC
many | TRBJ2-5 | TRBV6-6 | TRBD2 | CASSSRTSGGAKTQYF | TGTGCCAGCAGTTCGAGGACTAGCGGGGGGGCCAAGACCCAGTACTTC
. | TRBJ2-5 | TRBV6-2/TRBV6-3 | . | CASSYPFGRGDEQYF | TGTGCCAGCAGTTACCCCTTCGGCAGGGGGGATGAGCAGTACTTC
. | TRBJ2-3 | TRBV5-1 | . | CASSVEPGFPTDTQYF | TGCGCCAGCAGCGTAGAACCGGGATTTCCCACAGATACGCAGTATTTT
many | TRBJ1-1 | TRBV9 | . | CASSAPQGMNTEAFF | TGTGCCAGCAGCGCCCCACAGGGTATGAACACTGAAGCTTTCTTT
. | TRBJ2-5 | TRBV4-3 | TRBD1 | CASSQDSRGRLTGVEETKYF | TGCGCCAGCAGCCAAGATAGCAGGGGGCGTCTCACGGGGGTCGAAGAGACCAAGTACTTC
many | TRBJ2-4 | TRBV2 | . | CASSEVAVPPKNIQYF | TGTGCCAGCAGTGAAGTTGCGGTCCCCCCCAAAAACATTCAGTACTTC
. | TRBJ2-1 | TRBV24-1 | . | CATSDLKNPYNEQFF | TGTGCCACCAGTGATTTGAAGAACCCTTACAATGAGCAGTTCTTC
few | TRBJ1-2 | TRBV6-5 | . | CASSNAGSPNYGYTF | TGTGCCAGCAGTAACGCCGGGTCGCCCAACTATGGCTACACCTTC
few | TRBJ1-3 | TRBV29-1 | TRBD1 | CSVGDRGSGNTIYF | TGCAGCGTTGGAGACAGGGGCTCTGGAAACACCATATATTTT
. | TRBJ1-2 | TRBV7-2 | . | CASSLGTVLNYGYTF | TGTGCCAGCAGCTTAGGGACGGTCCTCAACTATGGCTACACCTTC
. | TRBJ2-5 | TRBV7-2 | TRBD2 | CASSPSGGRRETQYF | TGTGCCAGCAGCCCTAGCGGGGGCCGTCGGGAGACCCAGTACTTC
. | TRBJ1-1 | TRBV4-1 | . | CASSQEWGGGTEAFF | TGCGCCAGCAGCCAGGAATGGGGGGGTGGCACTGAAGCTTTCTTT
few | TRBJ2-4 | TRBV5-1 | . | CASSWAGTAVRQYF | TGCGCCAGCAGCTGGGCAGGGACGGCGGTTAGGCAGTACTTC
many | TRBJ2-1 | TRBV6-1 | . | CASSEADGGGPGNEQFF | TGTGCCAGCAGTGAAGCGGATGGCGGGGGCCCCGGCAATGAGCAGTTCTTC
. | TRBJ1-4 | TRBV18 | . | CASSTTATTNEKLFF | TGTGCCAGCTCAACAACAGCTACAACTAATGAAAAACTGTTTTTT
few | TRBJ1-1 | TRBV3-1 | . | CASSQDQRGYNTEAFF | TGTGCCAGCAGCCAAGATCAAAGGGGTTATAACACTGAAGCTTTCTTT
. | TRBJ1-1 | TRBV2 | TRBD1 | CASNLDRGLTEAFF | TGTGCCAGCAACCTGGACAGGGGGCTCACTGAAGCTTTCTTT